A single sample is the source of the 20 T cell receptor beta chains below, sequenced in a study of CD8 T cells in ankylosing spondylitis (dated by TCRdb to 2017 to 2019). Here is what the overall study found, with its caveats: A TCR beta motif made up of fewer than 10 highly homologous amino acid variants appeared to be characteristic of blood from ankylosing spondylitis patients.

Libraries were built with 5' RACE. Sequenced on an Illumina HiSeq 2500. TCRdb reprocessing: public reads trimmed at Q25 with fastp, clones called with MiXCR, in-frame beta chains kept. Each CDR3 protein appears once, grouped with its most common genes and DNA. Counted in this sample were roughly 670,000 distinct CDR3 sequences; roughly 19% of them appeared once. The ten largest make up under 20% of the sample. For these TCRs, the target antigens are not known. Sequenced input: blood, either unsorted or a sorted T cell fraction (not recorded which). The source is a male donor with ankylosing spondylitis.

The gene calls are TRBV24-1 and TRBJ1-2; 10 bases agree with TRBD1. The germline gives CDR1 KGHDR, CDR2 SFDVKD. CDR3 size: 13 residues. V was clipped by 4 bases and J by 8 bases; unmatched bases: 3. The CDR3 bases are TGTGCCACCAGTGACTGGACAGGGGGAGGCTACACCTTC. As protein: CATSDWTGGGYTF.

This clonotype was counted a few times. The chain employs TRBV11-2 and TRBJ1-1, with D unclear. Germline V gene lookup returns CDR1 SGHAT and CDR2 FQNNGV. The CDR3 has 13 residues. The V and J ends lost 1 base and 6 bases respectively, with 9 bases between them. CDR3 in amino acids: CASSLGHAAEAFF. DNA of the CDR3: TGTGCCAGCAGCTTAGGGCACGCTGCTGAAGCTTTCTTT.

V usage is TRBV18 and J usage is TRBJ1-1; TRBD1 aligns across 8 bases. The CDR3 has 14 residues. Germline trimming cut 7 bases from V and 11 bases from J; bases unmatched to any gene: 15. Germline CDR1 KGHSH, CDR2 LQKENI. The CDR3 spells CASLGQGGGSLAFF. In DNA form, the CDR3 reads TGTGCCAGCTTAGGACAGGGTGGAGGATCCTTGGCTTTCTTT.

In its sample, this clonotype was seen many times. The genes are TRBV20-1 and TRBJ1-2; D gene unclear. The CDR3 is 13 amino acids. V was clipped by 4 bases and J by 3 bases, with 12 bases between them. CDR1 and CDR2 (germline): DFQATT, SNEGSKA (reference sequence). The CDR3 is CSANPGWDYGYTF. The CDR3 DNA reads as TGCAGTGCTAACCCGGGTTGGGACTATGGCTACACCTTC.

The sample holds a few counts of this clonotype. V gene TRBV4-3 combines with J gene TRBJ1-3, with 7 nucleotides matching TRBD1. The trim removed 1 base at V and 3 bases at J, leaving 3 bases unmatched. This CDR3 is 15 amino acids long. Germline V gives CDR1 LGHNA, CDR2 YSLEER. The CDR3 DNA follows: TGCGCCAGCAGCCAAGGTTGGGACAGTGGAAACACCATATATTTT. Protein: CASSQGWDSGNTIYF.

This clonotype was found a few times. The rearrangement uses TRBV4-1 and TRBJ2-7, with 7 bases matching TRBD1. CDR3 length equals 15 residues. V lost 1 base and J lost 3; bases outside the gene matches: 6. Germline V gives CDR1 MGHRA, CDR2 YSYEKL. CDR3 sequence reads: CASSQGRDRDYEQYF. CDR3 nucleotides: TGCGCCAGCAGCCAAGGTCGAGACAGGGACTACGAGCAGTACTTC.

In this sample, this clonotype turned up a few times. As DNA, the CDR3 is TGCAGTGCTAGTGGGGCCGGCCGGCAAACTCACCAAGAGACCCAGTACTTC. This encodes CSASGAGRQTHQETQYF. The genes are TRBV20-1 and TRBJ2-5, with D possibly matching TRBD1 (5 bases). The V gene's germline CDR1 is DFQATT and CDR2 SNEGSKA (reference sequence). The V and J ends lost 3 bases and 0 bases respectively, with 20 bases between them. The CDR3 is made up of 17 amino acids.

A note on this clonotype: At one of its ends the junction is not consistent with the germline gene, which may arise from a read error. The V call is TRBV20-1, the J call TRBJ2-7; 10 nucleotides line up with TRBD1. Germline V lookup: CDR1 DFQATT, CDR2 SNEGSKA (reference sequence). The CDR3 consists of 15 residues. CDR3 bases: TGCTGTGCTAGAGCCCTCGGGACAGGGGAATACGAGCAGTACTTC. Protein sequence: CCARALGTGEYEQYF.

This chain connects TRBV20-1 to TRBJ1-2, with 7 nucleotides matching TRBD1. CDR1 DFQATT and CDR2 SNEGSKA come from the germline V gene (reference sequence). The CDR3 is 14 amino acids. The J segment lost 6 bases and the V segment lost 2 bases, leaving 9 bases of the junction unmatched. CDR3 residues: CSARKTGYSDGYTF. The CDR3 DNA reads TGCAGTGCTAGAAAGACAGGGTATAGTGATGGCTACACCTTC.

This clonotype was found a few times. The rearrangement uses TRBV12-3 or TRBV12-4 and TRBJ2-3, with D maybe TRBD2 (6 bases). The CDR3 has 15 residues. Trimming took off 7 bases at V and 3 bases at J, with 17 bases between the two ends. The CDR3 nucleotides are TGTGCCAGCACCCCGGCCCTAGCGACTACAGATACGCAGTATTTT. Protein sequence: CASTPALATTDTQYF.

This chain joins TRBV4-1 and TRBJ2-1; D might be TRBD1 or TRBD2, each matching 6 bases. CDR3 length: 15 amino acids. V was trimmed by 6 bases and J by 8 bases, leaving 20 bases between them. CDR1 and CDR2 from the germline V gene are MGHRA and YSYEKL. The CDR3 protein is CASSHGWGAGDEQFF. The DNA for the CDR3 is TGCGCCAGCAGTCACGGATGGGGGGCTGGGGATGAGCAGTTCTTC.

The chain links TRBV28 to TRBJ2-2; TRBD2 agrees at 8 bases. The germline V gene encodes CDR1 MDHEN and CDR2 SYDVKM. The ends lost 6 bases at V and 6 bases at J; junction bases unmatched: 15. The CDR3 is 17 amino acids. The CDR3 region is CASSWHGGGRRAGELFF. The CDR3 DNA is TGTGCCAGCAGCTGGCACGGAGGCGGGAGGAGGGCCGGGGAGCTGTTTTTT.

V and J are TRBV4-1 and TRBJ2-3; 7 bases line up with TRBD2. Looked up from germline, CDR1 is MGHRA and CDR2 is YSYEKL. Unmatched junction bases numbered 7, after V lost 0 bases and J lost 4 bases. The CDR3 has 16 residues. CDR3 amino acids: CASSQDASGAADTQYF. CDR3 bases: TGCGCCAGCAGCCAAGATGCTAGCGGAGCGGCAGATACGCAGTATTTT.

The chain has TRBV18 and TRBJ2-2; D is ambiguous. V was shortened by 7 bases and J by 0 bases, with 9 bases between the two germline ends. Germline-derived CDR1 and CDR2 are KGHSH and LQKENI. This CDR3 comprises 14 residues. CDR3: CASFTTANTGELFF. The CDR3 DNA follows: TGTGCCAGCTTTACAACAGCGAACACCGGGGAGCTGTTTTTT.

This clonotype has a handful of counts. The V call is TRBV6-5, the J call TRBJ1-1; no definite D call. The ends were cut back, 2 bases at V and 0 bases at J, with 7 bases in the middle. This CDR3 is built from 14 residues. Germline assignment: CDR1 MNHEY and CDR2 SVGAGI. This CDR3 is CASSYGSVNTEAFF. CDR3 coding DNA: TGTGCCAGCAGTTACGGCTCAGTGAACACTGAAGCTTTCTTT.

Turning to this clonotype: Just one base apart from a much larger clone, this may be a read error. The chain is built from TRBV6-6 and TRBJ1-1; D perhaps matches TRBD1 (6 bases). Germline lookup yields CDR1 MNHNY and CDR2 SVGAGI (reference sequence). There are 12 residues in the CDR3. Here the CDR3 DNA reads TGTGCCAGCAGTTACAGGGACACTGGAGCTTTCTTT. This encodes CASSYRDTGAFF.

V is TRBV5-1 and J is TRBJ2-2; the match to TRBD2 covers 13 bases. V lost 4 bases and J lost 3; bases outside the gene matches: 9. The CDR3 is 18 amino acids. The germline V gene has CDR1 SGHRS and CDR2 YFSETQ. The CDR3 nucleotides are TGCGCCAGCAGCCGGGGGGGACTAGCGGGAACGGACACCGGGGAGCTGTTTTTT. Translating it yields CASSRGGLAGTDTGELFF.

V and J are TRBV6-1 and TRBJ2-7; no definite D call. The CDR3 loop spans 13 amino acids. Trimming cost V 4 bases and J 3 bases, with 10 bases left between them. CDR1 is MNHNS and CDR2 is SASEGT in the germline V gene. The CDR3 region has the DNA TGTGCCAGCAGTGGGGCCAAAGTCTACGAGCAGTACTTC. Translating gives CASSGAKVYEQYF.

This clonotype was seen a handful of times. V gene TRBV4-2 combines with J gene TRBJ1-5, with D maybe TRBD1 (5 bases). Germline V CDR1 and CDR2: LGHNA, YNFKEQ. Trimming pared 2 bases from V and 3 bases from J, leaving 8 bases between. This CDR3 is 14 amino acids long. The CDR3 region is CASSQSGYNQPQHF. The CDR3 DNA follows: TGTGCCAGCAGCCAATCAGGGTACAATCAGCCCCAGCATTTT.

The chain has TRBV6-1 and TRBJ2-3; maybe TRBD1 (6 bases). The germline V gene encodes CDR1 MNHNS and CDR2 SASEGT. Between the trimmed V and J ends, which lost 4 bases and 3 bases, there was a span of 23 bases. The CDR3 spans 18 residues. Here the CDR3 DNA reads TGTGCCAGCAGTGCCTACACAGGGTCATCCGCGTTTACAGATACGCAGTATTTT. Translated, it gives CASSAYTGSSAFTDTQYF.